The present TCR beta chain was sequenced within a study of cytotoxic CD8 clonotypes in ibrutinib-treated CLL. Study outcomes and limitations: In comparison with age-matched healthy donors, baseline clonality was higher and tracked circulating CD8+ T-cell counts.

V gave up 6 bases and J gave up 2 bases; unmatched junction bases: 6. The CDR3 consists of 15 residues. CDR1 and CDR2 from the germline V gene are MRHNA and SNTAGT. Concerning this clone: What it binds is not known.

Profiled with immunoSEQ multiplex PCR; TCRdb holds only in-frame clones, not every one. The sample carries some 150,000 clones, about 84% recorded once. The sample here was PBMCs, taken after 36 months of ibrutinib treatment. The receptor was derived from a human donor with chronic lymphocytic leukemia. The V gene is TRBV6-4, the J gene TRBJ1-2; 10 positions match TRBD1. This chain's CDR3 is CASRPGTGVNYGYTF. CDR3 in DNA: TGTGCCAGCAGACCCGGGACAGGGGTGAACTATGGCTACACCTTC.